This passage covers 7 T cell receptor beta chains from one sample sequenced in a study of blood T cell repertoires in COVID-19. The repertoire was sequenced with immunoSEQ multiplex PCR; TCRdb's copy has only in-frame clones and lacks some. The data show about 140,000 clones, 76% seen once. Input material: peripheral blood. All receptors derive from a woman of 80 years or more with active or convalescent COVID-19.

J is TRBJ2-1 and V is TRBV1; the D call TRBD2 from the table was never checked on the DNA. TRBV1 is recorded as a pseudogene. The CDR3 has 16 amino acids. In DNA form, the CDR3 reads TGCACCAGCAGCCAAGACGTGACTAGCGGGAACAATGAGCAGTTCTTC. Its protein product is CTSSQDVTSGNNEQFF.

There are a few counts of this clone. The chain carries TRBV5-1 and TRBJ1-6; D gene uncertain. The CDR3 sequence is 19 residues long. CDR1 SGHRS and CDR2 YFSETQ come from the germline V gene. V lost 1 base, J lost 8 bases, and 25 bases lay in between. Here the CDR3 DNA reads TGCGCCAGCAGCTTGCGATCTACGACATTCCCCAGTCGTCATTCACCCCTCCACTTT. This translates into CASSLRSTTFPSRHSPLHF.

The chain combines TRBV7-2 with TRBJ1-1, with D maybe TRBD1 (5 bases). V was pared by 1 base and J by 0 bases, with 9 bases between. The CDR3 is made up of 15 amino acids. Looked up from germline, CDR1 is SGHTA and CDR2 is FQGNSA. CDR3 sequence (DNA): TGTGCCAGCAGCTTAGATGGACAAATGAACACTGAAGCTTTCTTT. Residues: CASSLDGQMNTEAFF.

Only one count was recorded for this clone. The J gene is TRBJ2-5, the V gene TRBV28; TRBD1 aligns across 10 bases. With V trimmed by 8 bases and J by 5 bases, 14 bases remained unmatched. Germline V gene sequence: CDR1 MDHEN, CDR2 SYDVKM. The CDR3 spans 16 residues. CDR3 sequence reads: CASGLGRQGAIETQYF. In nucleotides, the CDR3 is TGTGCCAGCGGTCTTGGGCGACAGGGGGCGATCGAGACCCAGTACTTC.

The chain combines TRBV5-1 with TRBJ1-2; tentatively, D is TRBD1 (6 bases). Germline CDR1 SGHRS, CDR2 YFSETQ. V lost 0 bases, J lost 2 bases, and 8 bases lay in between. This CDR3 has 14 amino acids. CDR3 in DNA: TGCGCCAGCAGCTTGGACAGGGCGAACTATGGCTACACCTTC. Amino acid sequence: CASSLDRANYGYTF.

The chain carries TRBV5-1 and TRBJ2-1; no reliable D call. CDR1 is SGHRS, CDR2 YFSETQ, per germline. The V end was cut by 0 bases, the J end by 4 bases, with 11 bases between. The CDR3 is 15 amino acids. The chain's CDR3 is CASSLGGTEYNEQFF. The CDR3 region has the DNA TGCGCCAGCAGCTTGGGCGGCACGGAATACAATGAGCAGTTCTTC. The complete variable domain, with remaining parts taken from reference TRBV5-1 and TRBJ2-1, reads KAGVTQTPRYLIKTRGQQVTLSCSPISGHRSVSWYQQTPGQGLQFLFEYFSETQRNKGNFPGRFSGRQFSNSRSEMNVSTLELGDSALYLCASSLGGTEYNEQFFGPGTRLTVL.

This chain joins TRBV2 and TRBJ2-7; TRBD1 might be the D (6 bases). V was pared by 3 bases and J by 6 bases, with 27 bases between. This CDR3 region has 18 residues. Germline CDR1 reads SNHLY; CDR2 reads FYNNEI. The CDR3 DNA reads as TGTGCCAGCAGTGAGAATCTCGATATCAGGGGACCCTCTTCCGAGCAGTACTTC. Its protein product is CASSENLDIRGPSSEQYF. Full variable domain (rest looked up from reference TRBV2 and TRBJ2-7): EPEVTQTPSHQVTQMGQEVILRCVPISNHLYFYWYRQILGQKVEFLVSFYNNEISEKSEIFDDQFSVERPDGSNFTLKIRSTKLEDSAMYFCASSENLDIRGPSSEQYFGPGTRLTVT.